A single sample gave rise to the 7 T cell receptor beta chains below, sequenced in a study of OX40 agonist ivuxolimab in advanced cancers. Assay: immunoSEQ multiplex PCR; the TCRdb copy retains only in-frame clones and omits some. Among 22,000 or so clones listed, approximately 88% were seen once. The sequenced sample was CD4+ or CD8+ T cells sorted from blood, obtained in a trial of the OX40 agonist ivuxolimab. Every receptor here comes from an adult with an advanced solid tumor such as melanoma, head and neck, liver or kidney cancer.

The chain employs TRBV7-6 and TRBJ2-1; D possibly corresponds to TRBD1 (6 bases). The germline V gene encodes CDR1 SGHVS and CDR2 FNYEAQ. Trimming pared 8 bases from V and 4 bases from J, leaving 15 bases between. The CDR3 is 14 residues long. The DNA for the CDR3 is TGTGCCAGCGGGGGCCCCTGGGGATACAATGAGCAGTTCTTC. The encoded protein is CASGGPWGYNEQFF.

V and J are TRBV27 and TRBJ1-2; D might be TRBD1 (5 bases). Germline values: CDR1 MNHEY, CDR2 SMNVEV (reference sequence). The CDR3 is made up of 16 amino acids. V lost 1 base and J 7 bases, leaving 19 bases between the germline ends. For the CDR3, the DNA is TGTGCCAGCAGTTTATATCCCTCCAGGGAGGAGGGTGGCTACACCTTC. Residues: CASSLYPSREEGGYTF.

This chain joins TRBV28 and TRBJ1-5; the D gene is possibly TRBD1 (5 bases). Trimming took off 3 bases at V and 1 base at J, with 10 bases between the two ends. The CDR3 loop spans 15 amino acids. Germline lookup yields CDR1 MDHEN and CDR2 SYDVKM. Written as DNA, the CDR3 is TGTGCCAGCAGTTTTCGCAGGGCCAGCAATCAGCCCCAGCATTTT. Amino acids: CASSFRRASNQPQHF. Variable domain in full (rest from reference TRBV28 and TRBJ1-5): DVKVTQSSRYLVKRTGEKVFLECVQDMDHENMFWYRQDPGLGLRLIYFSYDVKMKEKGDIPEGYSVSREKKERFSLILESASTNQTSMYLCASSFRRASNQPQHFGDGTRLSIL.

V gene TRBV28 combines with J gene TRBJ2-7; D gene ambiguous. This CDR3 has 13 amino acids. Germline V gene data show CDR1 as MDHEN and CDR2 as SYDVKM. V lost 3 bases and J 3 bases, leaving 9 bases between the germline ends. CDR3 sequence: CASSFPAGYEQYF. The CDR3 DNA reads as TGTGCCAGCAGTTTCCCCGCAGGCTACGAGCAGTACTTC. The full variable domain, in which reference TRBV28 and TRBJ2-7 provide the parts outside the CDR3, is DVKVTQSSRYLVKRTGEKVFLECVQDMDHENMFWYRQDPGLGLRLIYFSYDVKMKEKGDIPEGYSVSREKKERFSLILESASTNQTSMYLCASSFPAGYEQYFGPGTRLTVT.

This chain joins TRBV19 and TRBJ2-1, with 9 bases that match TRBD1. V was pared by 0 bases and J by 15 bases, with 6 bases of the junction left unmatched. Germline-derived CDR1 and CDR2 are LNHDA and SQIVND (reference sequence). CDR3 length: 13 amino acids. CDR3 region: CASSIDSWTGVFF. Written as DNA, the CDR3 is TGTGCCAGTAGTATAGATTCATGGACAGGGGTGTTCTTC.

V is TRBV11-2 and J is TRBJ2-5, with a tentative D call TRBD1 (5 bases). The germline V and J ends were trimmed by 6 bases and 2 bases, with 13 bases remaining between them. The CDR3 is made up of 14 amino acids. Germline V gene lookup returns CDR1 SGHAT and CDR2 FQNNGV. The CDR3 spells CASRPFGQQETQYF. The CDR3 bases are TGTGCCAGCAGACCCTTTGGACAACAAGAGACCCAGTACTTC.

This sequence joins TRBV7-8 and TRBJ2-1, with 9 bases fitting TRBD2. The ends lost 3 bases at V and 7 bases at J; junction bases unmatched: 4. Germline V gene data show CDR1 as SGHVS and CDR2 as FQNEAQ. The CDR3 has 14 amino acids. CDR3 nucleotide sequence: TGTGCCAGCAGCTTCGGGCTAGCGGGGAATGAGCAGTTCTTC. Amino acids: CASSFGLAGNEQFF.